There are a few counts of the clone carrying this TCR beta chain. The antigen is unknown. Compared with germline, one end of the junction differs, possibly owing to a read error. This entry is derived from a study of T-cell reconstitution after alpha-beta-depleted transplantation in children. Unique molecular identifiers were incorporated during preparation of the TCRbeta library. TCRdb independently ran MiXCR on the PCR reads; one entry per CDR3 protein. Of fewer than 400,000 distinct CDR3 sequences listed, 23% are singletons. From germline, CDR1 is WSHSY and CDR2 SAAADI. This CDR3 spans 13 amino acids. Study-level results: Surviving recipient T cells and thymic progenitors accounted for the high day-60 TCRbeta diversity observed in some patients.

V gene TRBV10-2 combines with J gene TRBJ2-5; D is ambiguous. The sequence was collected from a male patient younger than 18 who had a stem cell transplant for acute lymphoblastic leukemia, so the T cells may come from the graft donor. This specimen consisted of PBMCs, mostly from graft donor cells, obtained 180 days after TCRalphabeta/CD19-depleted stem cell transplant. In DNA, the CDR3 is TGCGCCAGCAGTGAGGGAGTACGAGAGTCCCAGTACTTC. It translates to CASSEGVRESQYF.